One sample yielded the 31 T cell receptor beta chains listed below, sequenced in a study of post-analysis software for immune sequencing data. Findings and caveats of the study: With TRBV5-6, TRBV5-1 and TRBV20-1 included, about five TRBV segments were more frequent in patients than in controls.

For these TCRs, the target antigens are not known. Unique molecular identifiers featured in each of the TCR beta cDNA libraries. TCRdb used MiXCR to reprocess the PCR reads, holding one entry per CDR3 protein. In the table there are approximately 630,000 distinct CDR3 sequences, 55% to 60% of which are singletons. The source material was blood. The source is a girl aged 2 to 9 with multiple sclerosis.

This clonotype was observed a handful of times. V gene TRBV6-5 combines with J gene TRBJ2-1; D tentatively reads TRBD1 or TRBD2 (5 bases each). Looked up from germline, CDR1 is MNHEY and CDR2 is SVGAGI. Trimming pared 4 bases from V and 6 bases from J, leaving 13 bases between. The CDR3 loop spans 14 amino acids. CDR3 bases: TGTGCCAGCAGTTCCGGGACCCTAAGCAATGAGCAGTTCTTC. It translates to CASSSGTLSNEQFF.

The V gene is TRBV9, the J gene TRBJ2-1; TRBD2 matches at 8 bases. Germline values: CDR1 SGDLS, CDR2 YYNGEE. This CDR3 spans 17 amino acids. Trimming at V came to 3 bases and at J to 2 bases, leaving 10 bases not matched to a gene. CDR3 sequence reads: CASSAPRGGGPYNEQFF. CDR3 in DNA: TGTGCCAGCAGCGCCCCCCGGGGCGGGGGGCCCTACAATGAGCAGTTCTTC.

The V and J genes are TRBV29-1 and TRBJ2-3; D is possibly TRBD1 (5 bases). This CDR3 contains 14 residues. V was cut by 5 bases and J by 4 bases, with 16 bases left in between. Germline loops: CDR1 SQVTM, CDR2 ANQGSEA. This chain's CDR3 is CSVIIPIGADTQYF. The CDR3 nucleotides are TGCAGCGTTATCATCCCGATAGGGGCAGATACGCAGTATTTT.

The J gene is TRBJ1-2, the V gene TRBV6-1; 7 nucleotides agree with TRBD1. CDR3 size: 16 residues. The germline V gene has CDR1 MNHNS and CDR2 SASEGT. The J segment lost 5 bases and the V segment lost 2 bases, leaving 11 bases of the junction unmatched. This CDR3 reads CASSENFSGQPYGYTF. The CDR3 nucleotides read TGTGCCAGCAGTGAAAATTTCTCGGGACAGCCTTATGGCTACACCTTC.

This chain links TRBV10-3 with TRBJ2-5; TRBD2 matches at 8 bases. After removal of 7 bases from V and 5 bases from J, the junction contained 12 bases not matched to a gene. The CDR3 loop spans 15 amino acids. From germline, CDR1 is ENHRY and CDR2 SYGVKD. The CDR3 protein is CAIMGGAGEGETQYF. CDR3 sequence (DNA): TGTGCCATCATGGGGGGAGCGGGAGAGGGGGAGACCCAGTACTTC.

This clonotype is a singleton in its sample. The genes are TRBV2 and TRBJ1-5; no firm D call. In germline, CDR1 is SNHLY, CDR2 FYNNEI. The CDR3 contains 14 residues. V gave up 5 bases and J gave up 2 bases, with 10 bases separating them. CDR3 DNA: TGTGCCAGCAGTTTCGAGCGAGGCAATCAGCCCCAGCATTTT. Its protein product is CASSFERGNQPQHF.

The rearrangement joins TRBV5-1 to TRBJ2-1; TRBD1 aligns across 7 bases. In germline, CDR1 is SGHRS, CDR2 YFSETQ. V lost 4 bases to trimming and J lost 3 bases; unmatched junction nucleotides: 7. The CDR3 runs 15 residues. In DNA form, the CDR3 reads TGCGCCAGCAGCGCTACAGGGGAAGGCTACAATGAGCAGTTCTTC. This translates into CASSATGEGYNEQFF.

This clonotype was observed a handful of times. CDR3 in amino acids: CASRQTGLNEQFF. Here the CDR3 DNA reads TGTGCCAGCAGACAGACAGGTCTCAATGAGCAGTTCTTC. The J gene is TRBJ2-1, the V gene TRBV6-5, with D possibly matching TRBD1 (6 bases). Per the germline V gene, CDR1 is MNHEY and CDR2 is SVGAGI. The CDR3 totals 13 residues. Trimming pared 6 bases from V and 6 bases from J, leaving 12 bases between.

The chain recombines TRBV29-1 with TRBJ2-1, with TRBD2 matching 8 bases. CDR3 length: 21 residues. V trimming: 1 base; J trimming: 2 bases; junction bases outside the gene matches: 22. Germline V gene sequence: CDR1 SQVTM, CDR2 ANQGSEA. The chain's CDR3 is CSVEGEALAARAGSAYNEQFF. In nucleotides, the CDR3 is TGCAGCGTTGAAGGGGAAGCACTAGCGGCGAGGGCCGGCTCTGCCTACAATGAGCAGTTCTTC.

The V call is TRBV10-3, the J call TRBJ1-1; possibly TRBD1 for D (5 bases). Per the germline V gene, CDR1 is ENHRY and CDR2 is SYGVKD. Trimming removed 3 bases from V and 1 base from J, with 12 bases in between. The CDR3 extends over 15 amino acids. The CDR3 loop is CAISDVDSGNTEAFF. CDR3 nucleotide sequence: TGTGCCATCAGTGATGTAGACAGTGGGAACACTGAAGCTTTCTTT.

CDR3 sequence reads: CASRRQVLNTEAFF. Written as DNA, the CDR3 is TGTGCCAGCAGGAGACAGGTCTTGAACACTGAAGCTTTCTTT. The chain combines TRBV12-3 or TRBV12-4 with TRBJ1-1, with D possibly being TRBD1 (6 bases). V gave up 6 bases and J gave up 0 bases, with 11 bases separating them. This CDR3 comprises 14 residues.

This clonotype was counted between two and nine times. The chain links TRBV10-3 to TRBJ2-1; D tentatively reads TRBD1 or TRBD2 (5 bases each). The V gene's germline CDR1 is ENHRY and CDR2 SYGVKD. The CDR3 loop spans 15 amino acids. The germline V and J ends were trimmed by 5 bases and 9 bases, with 20 bases remaining between them. For the CDR3, the DNA is TGTGCCATCAGTTCTACCGGGACCGCCAACAGTGAGCAGTTCTTC. As protein: CAISSTGTANSEQFF.

V gene TRBV7-9 combines with J gene TRBJ2-3, with 12 bases that match TRBD2. The CDR3 spans 15 residues. V shed 7 bases, J shed 5 bases, and the junction held 7 bases outside the gene matches. Germline V gives CDR1 SEHNR, CDR2 FQNEAQ (reference sequence). In nucleotides, the CDR3 is TGTGCCAGCACTCCTAGCGGGAGGGCAATAGATACGCAGTATTTT. It yields the protein CASTPSGRAIDTQYF.

This clonotype has a handful of counts. The chain employs TRBV10-2 and TRBJ2-1; D is unresolved. The V gene lost 8 bases and the J gene lost 4 bases, with 9 bases spanning the gap. The CDR3 loop spans 12 amino acids. CDR1 WSHSY and CDR2 SAAADI come from the germline V gene. The CDR3 protein is CASAQPYNEQFF. The CDR3 coding sequence is TGCGCCAGCGCCCAGCCATACAATGAGCAGTTCTTC.

The chain is built from TRBV3-1 and TRBJ2-7; 8 nucleotides line up with TRBD2. V gave up 4 bases and J gave up 1 base; unmatched junction bases: 6. The CDR3 consists of 15 residues. Germline V CDR1 and CDR2: LGHDT, YNNKEL (reference sequence). In nucleotides, the CDR3 is TGTGCCAGCAGCCGGGGCGGGGGGCTATCCTACGAGCAGTACTTC. It is translated as CASSRGGGLSYEQYF.

This CDR3 reads CASSLSAGYGYTF. As DNA, the CDR3 is TGTGCCAGCAGCTTATCCGCGGGCTATGGCTACACCTTC. The chain combines TRBV7-9 with TRBJ1-2; D is uncertain. CDR3 length equals 13 residues. The germline V gene encodes CDR1 SEHNR and CDR2 FQNEAQ (reference sequence). Trimming cost V 2 bases and J 4 bases, with 8 bases left between them.

This sequence joins TRBV2 and TRBJ1-2; possible D gene TRBD1, 5 bases. This CDR3 contains 13 residues. Germline V gene lookup returns CDR1 SNHLY and CDR2 FYNNEI. Trimming stripped 6 bases from V and 2 bases from J, with 10 bases between. DNA for the CDR3: TGTGCCAGCAGCGGGGGACGGAACTATGGCTACACCTTC. Protein product: CASSGGRNYGYTF.

The V and J genes are TRBV9 and TRBJ1-2; D remains ambiguous. CDR1 SGDLS and CDR2 YYNGEE come from the germline V gene. This CDR3 has 16 residues. Trimming left V 3 bases short and J 7 bases short, with 22 bases between. The CDR3 protein is CASSASSLRGGAGYTF. DNA of the CDR3: TGTGCCAGCAGCGCCAGCTCACTCCGGGGAGGAGCTGGCTACACCTTC.

This clonotype has a handful of counts. V usage is TRBV3-1 and J usage is TRBJ2-3; possible D gene TRBD1, 6 bases. The CDR3 spans 14 residues. Germline-derived CDR1 and CDR2 are LGHDT and YNNKEL (reference sequence). The V and J ends lost 3 bases and 6 bases respectively, with 13 bases between them. Here the CDR3 DNA reads TGTGCCAGCAGCCAGAGGGGGACCCTTGATACGCAGTATTTT. This encodes CASSQRGTLDTQYF.

The rearrangement links TRBV6-4 to TRBJ2-1; 9 bases map to TRBD2. In germline, CDR1 is MRHNA, CDR2 SNTAGT. V was pared by 1 base and J by 0 bases, with 1 base of the junction left unmatched. The CDR3 consists of 16 residues. In DNA form, the CDR3 reads TGTGCCAGCAGTGACTTTAGCGGGAGCTCCTACAATGAGCAGTTCTTC. This translates into CASSDFSGSSYNEQFF.

The V and J genes are TRBV7-9 and TRBJ1-2; TRBD1 might be the D (5 bases). The CDR3 runs to 14 residues. CDR1 and CDR2 (germline): SEHNR, FQNEAQ (reference sequence). Trimming removed 4 bases at V and 6 bases at J, with 15 bases between. Here the CDR3 DNA reads TGTGCCAGCAGCTCCGAGACAGAGGAAGATGGCTACACCTTC. Protein product: CASSSETEEDGYTF.

The chain's CDR3 is CAISESIGTTQETQYF. The CDR3 region has the DNA TGTGCCATCAGTGAGTCGATAGGGACTACACAAGAGACCCAGTACTTC. V and J are TRBV10-3 and TRBJ2-5, with 7 bases that match TRBD2. Trimming took 0 bases from V and 2 from J; bases not matched to a gene: 6. CDR3 length: 16 residues. Germline-derived CDR1 and CDR2 are ENHRY and SYGVKD.

This chain uses TRBV7-2 with TRBJ2-1, with 10 bases that match TRBD2. J gave up 6 bases and V 1 base, and 3 bases lay outside the gene matches. The CDR3 consists of 15 residues. Germline assignment: CDR1 SGHTA and CDR2 FQGNSA. CDR3 residues: CASSLERGGRNEQFF. The CDR3 DNA sequence: TGTGCCAGCAGCTTAGAGCGGGGGGGCCGCAATGAGCAGTTCTTC.

The rearrangement links TRBV6-4 to TRBJ2-3, with TRBD2 identical over 9 bases. CDR1 and CDR2 from the germline V gene are MRHNA and SNTAGT. CDR3 length equals 16 residues. The V and J ends lost 4 bases and 1 base, in that order; junction bases with no gene match: 6. The CDR3: CASSASSGVGTDTQYF. DNA for the CDR3: TGTGCCAGCAGTGCCTCTAGCGGGGTGGGCACAGATACGCAGTATTTT.

The CDR3 region has the DNA TGCAGCGCTCTTGATCCCTTGACGGGGGAGCAGTACTTC. This translates into CSALDPLTGEQYF. The V call is TRBV29-1, the J call TRBJ2-7, with D tentatively TRBD2 (5 bases). In germline, CDR1 is SQVTM, CDR2 ANQGSEA. CDR3 length: 13 amino acids. V was trimmed by 7 bases and J by 7 bases, leaving 20 bases between them.

The chain links TRBV11-2 to TRBJ2-4; D remains ambiguous. The CDR3 runs 14 residues. V was cut by 0 bases and J by 6 bases, with 9 bases left in between. Germline V CDR1 and CDR2: SGHAT, FQNNGV. CDR3 coding DNA: TGTGCCAGCAGCTTAGATGGCAGGATAAACATTCAGTACTTC. It specifies CASSLDGRINIQYF. The whole variable domain, remainder taken from reference TRBV11-2 and TRBJ2-4, is EAGVAQSPRYKIIEKRQSVAFWCNPISGHATLYWYQQILGQGPKLLIQFQNNGVVDDSQLPKDRFSAERLKGVDSTLKIQPAKLEDSAVYLCASSLDGRINIQYFGAGTRLSVL.

This clonotype was picked up a small number of times. The chain employs TRBV3-1 and TRBJ2-3; possibly TRBD2 for D (5 bases). The V end lost 2 bases, the J end lost 0 bases, and 12 bases lay between the germline ends. The CDR3 covers 16 residues. The germline V gene has CDR1 LGHDT and CDR2 YNNKEL (reference sequence). In DNA form, the CDR3 reads TGTGCCAGCAGCCAACGCGGAGGTCGGAGCACAGATACGCAGTATTTT. Its translation: CASSQRGGRSTDTQYF.

This clonotype showed up just a few times. The J gene is TRBJ2-1, the V gene TRBV7-2, with D tentatively TRBD2 (7 bases). Trimming shortened V by 8 bases and J by 5 bases, and 16 bases separated the two germline ends. From germline, CDR1 is SGHTA and CDR2 FQGNSA. The CDR3 has 14 amino acids. CDR3 coding DNA: TGTGCCAGCCGGAGGGGGGGCAAAAACAATGAGCAGTTCTTC. The encoded protein is CASRRGGKNNEQFF.

This clonotype was counted between two and nine times. This chain's CDR3 is CASSHTGGSNEQFF. CDR3 nucleotide sequence: TGTGCCAGCAGCCATACAGGGGGATCCAATGAGCAGTTCTTC. This rearrangement joins TRBV7-2 to TRBJ2-1, with 8 bases identical to TRBD1. From germline, CDR1 is SGHTA and CDR2 FQGNSA. The length of the CDR3 is 14 residues. V lost 5 bases and J lost 6; bases outside the gene matches: 6.

The rearrangement uses TRBV5-1 and TRBJ1-2; D is perhaps TRBD1 (5 bases). The CDR3 length is 15 residues. V lost 1 base, J lost 7 bases, and 17 bases lay in between. CDR1 is SGHRS and CDR2 is YFSETQ in the germline V gene. CDR3 loop: CASSLKARRGRGYTF. The DNA for the CDR3 is TGCGCCAGCAGCTTGAAGGCCCGAAGGGGTCGTGGCTACACCTTC.

This clonotype came up a few times. This sequence joins TRBV9 and TRBJ2-5; TRBD1 agrees at 11 bases. The germline V gene encodes CDR1 SGDLS and CDR2 YYNGEE. This CDR3 has 14 residues. With V trimmed by 3 bases and J by 5 bases, 3 bases remained unmatched. The CDR3 loop reads CASSAGQGGETQYF. The CDR3 bases are TGTGCCAGCAGCGCGGGACAGGGGGGGGAGACCCAGTACTTC.